This TCR beta chain was observed in a study of T cell clones after liver transplantation. About the study: Three of eight recipients were HCV-positive; others had non-autoimmune, non-viral indications.

CDR3 length: 14 amino acids. V lost 5 bases and J lost 5, with 15 bases in between. The V gene's germline CDR1 is MDHEN and CDR2 SYDVKM. Study results and limitations: Post-transplant time points were not standardized, so conclusions are preliminary. Low donor cell numbers restricted donor-reactive repertoire measurement in a couple of subjects. In 5 of 8 subjects, circulating graft-donor-reactive CD4 TCRbeta sequences fell significantly after transplant.

Data came from immunoSEQ multiplex PCR; TCRdb stores just in-frame clones and leaves some out. Of tens of thousands of clones listed, roughly two thirds are singletons. This clone was picked up a small number of times. Its target is unknown. The V call is TRBV28, the J call TRBJ1-2, with a tentative D call TRBD1 (5 bases). The source was CD4+ T cells from blood, collected before liver transplant. The TCR comes from a human donor who received a liver transplant. The CDR3 region has the DNA TGTGCCAGCAGTACGGTTGGGGGGGTATATGGCTACACCTTC. Protein: CASSTVGGVYGYTF.